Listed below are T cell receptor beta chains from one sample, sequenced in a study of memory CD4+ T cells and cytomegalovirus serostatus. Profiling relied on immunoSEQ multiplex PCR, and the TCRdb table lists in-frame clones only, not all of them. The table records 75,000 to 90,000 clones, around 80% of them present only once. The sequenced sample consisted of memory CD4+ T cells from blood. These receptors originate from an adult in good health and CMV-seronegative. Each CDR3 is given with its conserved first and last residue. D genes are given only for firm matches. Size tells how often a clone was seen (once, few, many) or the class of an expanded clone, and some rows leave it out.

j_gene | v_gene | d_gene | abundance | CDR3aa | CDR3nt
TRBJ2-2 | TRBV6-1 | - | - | CASSARVQSRNTGELFF | TGTGCCAGCAGTGCACGGGTACAATCGCGGAACACCGGGGAGCTGTTTTTT
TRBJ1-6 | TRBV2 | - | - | CASSEGGIPNSPLHF | TGTGCCAGCAGTGAAGGCGGCATCCCTAATTCACCCCTCCACTTT
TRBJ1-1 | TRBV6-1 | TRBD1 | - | CASRLDRDGAEAFF | TGTGCCAGCAGGCTAGACAGGGACGGGGCTGAAGCTTTCTTT
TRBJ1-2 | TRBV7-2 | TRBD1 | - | CASSTNRGGYTF | TGTGCCAGCAGCACCAACAGGGGAGGCTACACCTTC
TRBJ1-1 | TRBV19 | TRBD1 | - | CASSIGQGNTEAFF | TGTGCCAGTAGTATTGGACAGGGGAACACTGAAGCTTTCTTT
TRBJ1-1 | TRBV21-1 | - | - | CASSKGGRGTEAFF | TGTGCCAGCAGCAAGGGCGGCAGGGGCACTGAAGCTTTCTTT
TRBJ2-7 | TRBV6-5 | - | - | CASSDGRLGYEQYF | TGTGCCAGCAGTGACGGGAGACTTGGCTACGAGCAGTACTTC
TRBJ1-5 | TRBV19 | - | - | CASSIAFDSQSWPQHF | TGTGCCAGTAGTATAGCATTCGACAGTCAATCATGGCCCCAGCATTTT
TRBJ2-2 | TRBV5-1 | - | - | CASSLGPSTAGTGELFF | TGCGCCAGCAGCTTGGGACCGTCGACAGCGGGCACCGGGGAGCTGTTTTTT
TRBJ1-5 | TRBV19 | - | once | CASSQTGDQPQHF | TGTGCCAGTAGCCAGACGGGGGACCAGCCCCAGCATTTT
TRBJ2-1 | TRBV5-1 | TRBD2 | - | CASSLGLAGYYNEQFF | TGCGCCAGCAGCTTGGGACTAGCGGGGTACTACAATGAGCAGTTCTTC
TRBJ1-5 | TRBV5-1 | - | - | CASSPGAVNQPQHF | TGCGCCAGCAGCCCGGGGGCAGTTAATCAGCCCCAGCATTTT
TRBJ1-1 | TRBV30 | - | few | CAWSRLNTEAFF | TGTGCCTGGAGTCGGTTGAACACTGAAGCTTTCTTT
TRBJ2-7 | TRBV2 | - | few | CASSSDRFSREQYF | TGTGCCAGCAGTTCGGACCGATTTTCTAGAGAGCAGTACTTC
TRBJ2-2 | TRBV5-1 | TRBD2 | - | CASSLGGSGGHGELFF | TGCGCCAGCAGCTTGGGCGGTAGCGGGGGTCACGGGGAGCTGTTTTTT
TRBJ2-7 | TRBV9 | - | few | CASSPRGGAEQYF | TGTGCCAGCAGCCCTAGAGGCGGAGCCGAGCAGTACTTC
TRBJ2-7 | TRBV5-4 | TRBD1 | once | CASSPSQGAREQYF | TGTGCCAGCAGTCCCTCACAGGGGGCAAGGGAGCAGTACTTC
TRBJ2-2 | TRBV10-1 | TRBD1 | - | CASRQGAAGELFF | TGCGCCAGCAGACAGGGGGCAGCCGGGGAGCTGTTTTTT
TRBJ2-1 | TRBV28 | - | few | CASSPPERTYNEQFF | TGTGCCAGCAGTCCCCCTGAGAGGACCTACAATGAGCAGTTCTTC
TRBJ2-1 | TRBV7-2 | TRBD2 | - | CASSTTGTSRNEQFF | TGTGCCAGCAGCACCACCGGGACTAGCCGCAATGAGCAGTTCTTC
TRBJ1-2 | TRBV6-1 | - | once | CASSEGTVRDSNYGYTF | TGTGCCAGCAGTGAAGGTACAGTACGAGACTCTAACTATGGCTACACCTTC
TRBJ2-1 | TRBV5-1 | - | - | CASSSAGGSYNEQFF | TGCGCCAGCAGCTCCGCAGGGGGGAGCTACAATGAGCAGTTCTTC
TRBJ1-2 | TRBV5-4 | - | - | CASSAGGLDYGYTF | TGTGCCAGTAGTGCCGGGGGATTAGACTATGGCTACACCTTC
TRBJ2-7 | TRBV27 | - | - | CASSRTTRQNEQYF | TGTGCCAGCAGCCGCACTACCAGACAGAACGAGCAGTACTTC
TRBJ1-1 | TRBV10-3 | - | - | CAIRMNTEAFF | TGTGCCATCAGGATGAACACTGAAGCTTTCTTT
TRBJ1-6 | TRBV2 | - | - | CASNVGGEYGSPLHF | TGTGCCAGCAACGTTGGTGGGGAGTACGGTTCACCCCTCCACTTT
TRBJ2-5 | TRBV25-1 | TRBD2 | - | CASTRGGAQETQYF | TGTGCCAGCACTCGCGGGGGGGCCCAAGAGACCCAGTACTTC
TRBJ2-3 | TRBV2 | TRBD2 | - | CASRLAGGTDTQYF | TGTGCCAGCCGACTAGCGGGGGGCACAGATACGCAGTATTTT
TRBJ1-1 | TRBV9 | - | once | CASSVAGALNTEAFF | TGTGCCAGCAGCGTTGCAGGGGCTTTGAACACTGAAGCTTTCTTT
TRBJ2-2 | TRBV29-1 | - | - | CSVPTGWTGELFF | TGCAGCGTCCCGACGGGTTGGACCGGGGAGCTGTTTTTT
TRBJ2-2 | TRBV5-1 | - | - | CASSLTGPANTGELFF | TGCGCCAGCAGCTTGACAGGGCCTGCCAACACCGGGGAGCTGTTTTTT
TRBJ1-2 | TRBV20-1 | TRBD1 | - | CSAGQGDGYTF | TGCAGTGCTGGGCAGGGGGATGGCTACACCTTC
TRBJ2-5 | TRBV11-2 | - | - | CASAPLRETQYF | TGTGCCAGCGCACCCCTTAGGGAGACCCAGTACTTC
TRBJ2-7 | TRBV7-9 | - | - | CASSLGPGSEQYF | TGTGCCAGCAGCTTAGGTCCGGGTTCCGAGCAGTACTTC
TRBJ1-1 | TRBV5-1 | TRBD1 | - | CASRRDRDTEAFF | TGCGCCAGCAGAAGGGACAGAGACACTGAAGCTTTCTTT
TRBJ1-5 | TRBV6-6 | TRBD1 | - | CASSRSGQGGNQPQHF | TGTGCCAGCAGTCGCTCCGGACAGGGAGGAAATCAGCCCCAGCATTTT
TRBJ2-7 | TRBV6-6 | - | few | CASSLVYEQYF | TGTGCCAGCAGTCTGGTCTACGAGCAGTACTTC
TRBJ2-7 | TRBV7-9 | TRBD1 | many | CASSWGQSSYEQYF | TGTGCCAGCAGCTGGGGACAGAGCTCCTACGAGCAGTACTTC